The text below deals with one T cell receptor beta chain. Its antigen is currently unknown. The data stem from a study of T cell responses to AZD1222 COVID-19 vaccine. Study in general: Analyses pooled second doses at about 4 or about 12 weeks.

Germline values: CDR1 GTSNPN, CDR2 SVGIG (reference sequence). V was clipped by 0 bases and J by 3 bases, with 16 bases between them. This CDR3 has 16 residues. Assay: immunoSEQ multiplex PCR; the TCRdb copy retains only in-frame clones and omits some. The sample contains 100,000 or so clones, roughly 87% of which appear only once. General study findings and limits: Repertoire sampling occurred only after the peak T cell response.

The rearrangement uses TRBV30 and TRBJ2-3; no clear D gene. This clonotype was sampled from an adult in good health. This material consisted of peripheral blood, taken on day 0 of AZD1222 vaccination. This chain's CDR3 is CAWSVLGQIGTDTQYF. Here the CDR3 DNA reads TGTGCCTGGAGTGTACTCGGTCAGATAGGGACAGATACGCAGTATTTT. Variable domain in full (rest from reference TRBV30 and TRBJ2-3): SQTIHQWPATLVQPVGSPLSLECTVEGTSNPNLYWYRQAAGRGLQLLFYSVGIGQISSEVPQNLSASRPQDRQFILSSKKLLLSDSGFYLCAWSVLGQIGTDTQYFGPGTRLTVL.